This T cell receptor beta chain was profiled in a study of cytotoxic CD8 clonotypes in ibrutinib-treated CLL. Clones were sequenced by immunoSEQ multiplex PCR, and TCRdb holds only the in-frame ones, with some missing. The table includes some 200,000 clones, 75% to 85% detected once. The CDR3 loop spans 11 amino acids. The V gene's germline CDR1 is MNHNS and CDR2 SASEGT. Between the trimmed V and J ends, which lost 9 bases and 3 bases, there was a span of 9 bases. Libraries of TCR beta were made from 1.5 to 2 micrograms of genomic DNA that came from cryopreserved PBMCs. This specimen was PBMCs, taken after 12 months of ibrutinib treatment. The rearrangement links TRBV6-1 to TRBJ2-7; D uncertain. This receptor was taken from a human donor with chronic lymphocytic leukemia. CDR3 residues: CARRPNYEQYF. Written as DNA, the CDR3 is TGTGCCAGAAGGCCGAACTACGAGCAGTACTTC.